This T cell receptor beta chain was identified during a study of blood T cell repertoires in COVID-19. The overall study: Some COVID-19 samples were acute and others convalescent; all came from the United States, Italy and Spain. PBMCs, B-cell-depleted T cells, or T cells were the source of the cDNA or gDNA that made up the material.

As regards this clone: Other DNA variants within this sample encode the same CDR3.

Cohort placement rested on clinical history that participants reported themselves. Trimming took off 0 bases at V and 1 base at J, with 7 bases between the two ends. Germline lookup yields CDR1 SGHRS and CDR2 YFSETQ. CDR3 size: 14 residues. Authors' processing steps: Estimated nucleated cell counts came from reference gene primer amplification. The protocol was immunoSEQ multiplex PCR, while the TCRdb copy is restricted to in-frame clones and leaves out a portion. For V, J and clone size, that table is used; D and trimming come from the DNA. This table holds roughly 430,000 clones, 88% found once. The V and J genes are TRBV5-1 and TRBJ1-1, with D possibly TRBD1 on 6 matching bases. The sequence was collected from a woman in her thirties or forties with acute COVID-19. The sample taken for sequencing was PBMCs or T cells enriched from blood (not recorded which). CDR3 loop: CASSLDRANTEAFF. DNA for the CDR3: TGCGCCAGCAGCTTGGACAGGGCGAACACTGAAGCTTTCTTT.